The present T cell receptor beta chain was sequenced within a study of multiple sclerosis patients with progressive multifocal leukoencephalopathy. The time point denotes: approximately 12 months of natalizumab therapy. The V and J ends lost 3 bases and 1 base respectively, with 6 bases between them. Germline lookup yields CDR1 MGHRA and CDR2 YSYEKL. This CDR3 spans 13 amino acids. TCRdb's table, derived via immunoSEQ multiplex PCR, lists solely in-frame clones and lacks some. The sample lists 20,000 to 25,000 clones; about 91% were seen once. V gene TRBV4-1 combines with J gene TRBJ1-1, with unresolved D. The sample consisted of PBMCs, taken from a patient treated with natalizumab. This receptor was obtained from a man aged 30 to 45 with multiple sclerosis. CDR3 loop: CASSQTKNTEAFF. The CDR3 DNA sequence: TGCGCCAGCAGCCAGACAAAGAACACTGAAGCTTTCTTT.